A selection of T cell receptor beta chains follows, all from one sample in a study of blood T cell repertoires in COVID-19. Libraries were prepared by immunoSEQ multiplex PCR; TCRdb keeps only in-frame clonotypes and omits some of them. The table has about 340,000 clones, 92% seen once. The sample was PBMCs or T cells enriched from blood (not recorded which). These receptors all stem from a woman aged 25 to 39 who had recovered from COVID-19. The CDR3 runs from the conserved cysteine through the conserved F or W. The D gene is left open where the match is weak. A row's size may be missing; if present it is once, few, many or a size class.

>NA|TRBJ2-2|NA|TRBV4-3
TGCGCCAGCAGCCAACGTTCAGGGACCGGGGAGCTGTTTTTT
CASSQRSGTGELFF
>NA|TRBJ1-2|TRBD1|TRBV15
TGTGCCACCAGCAGAGAATACCAGGACAGGGAAGACTATGGCTACACCTTC
CATSREYQDREDYGYTF
>NA|TRBJ2-2|TRBD2|TRBV7-2
TGTGCCAGCAGCTCGGGACTAGCGGGAGGGCCTGGGAACACCGGGGAGCTGTTTTTT
CASSSGLAGGPGNTGELFF
>NA|TRBJ2-4|NA|TRBV5-6
TGTGCCAGCAGCTTGGCCGGAAGCGACATTCAGTACTTC
CASSLAGSDIQYF
>NA|TRBJ2-7|NA|TRBV13
TGTGCCAGCAGCCCAGGGGGGCAAACCTACGAGCAGTACTTC
CASSPGGQTYEQYF
>NA|TRBJ2-1|TRBD2|TRBV9
TGTGCCAGCAGCGATCGCCGCGGGACTAGCGGTTCTTTGGGCTCCTACAATGAGCAGTTCTTC
CASSDRRGTSGSLGSYNEQFF
>few|TRBJ1-2|NA|TRBV7-9
TGTGCCAGCAGCTTATACGGTTATGGCTACACCTTC
CASSLYGYGYTF
>NA|TRBJ2-5|NA|TRBV5-1
TGCGCCAGCAGCTTGGGAATGGCGGGGCAAGAGACCCAGTACTTC
CASSLGMAGQETQYF
>NA|TRBJ2-7|NA|TRBV24-1
TGTGCCACCAGTGATAATCGCCCGGACAGCCACGAGCAGTACTTC
CATSDNRPDSHEQYF
>NA|TRBJ2-1|TRBD1|TRBV5-1
TGCGCCAGCAGCCTCGGACAGGGCGATGATGAGCAGTTCTTC
CASSLGQGDDEQFF
>NA|TRBJ1-2|TRBD1|TRBV7-9
TGTGCCAGCAGCTTATCAGGGGGCTTCCGAGATGGCTACACCTTC
CASSLSGGFRDGYTF
>NA|TRBJ1-2|NA|TRBV7-9
TGTGCCAGCAGCTTAGCGACAGACCTCTATGGCTACACCTTC
CASSLATDLYGYTF
>NA|TRBJ2-5|NA|TRBV2
TGTGCCAGCAGAGGGGCAGGGGAAGAGACCCAGTACTTC
CASRGAGEETQYF
>NA|TRBJ2-1|NA|TRBV4-3
TGCGCCAGCGCGAGACAGCTCTATAACGGGGAGCAGTTCTTC
CASARQLYNGEQFF
>NA|TRBJ2-1|NA|TRBV28
TGTGCCAGCAGTTTGGTTGACAGGTGGGCCCAAAATGAGCAGTTCTTC
CASSLVDRWAQNEQFF
>NA|TRBJ2-3|NA|TRBV9
TGTGCCAGCGGGGGCCCAAGTTTGGGCACAGATACGCAGTATTTT
CASGGPSLGTDTQYF
>NA|TRBJ1-1|NA|TRBV7-2
TGTGCCAGCAGCTCTAGTGGACAGAAGAACACTGAAGCTTTCTTT
CASSSSGQKNTEAFF
>NA|TRBJ2-1|TRBD2|TRBV5-1
TGCGCCAGCAGCTCGGGGGGGGCCGTGTACTTTGAGCAGTTCTTC
CASSSGGAVYFEQFF
>NA|TRBJ2-7|TRBD1|TRBV7-2
TGTGCCAGCAGCTTCCCTCTCCGGACAGGGGGCGCCGACGAGCAGTACTTC
CASSFPLRTGGADEQYF
>NA|TRBJ2-7|NA|TRBV28
TGTGCCAGCAGTCCTCCTAGCTCTCTATCAAGCTCCTACGAGCAGTACTTC
CASSPPSSLSSSYEQYF
>NA|TRBJ2-3|TRBD2|TRBV11-1
TGTGCCAGCAGCAGAAAAGCGGGACTCCTCACAGATACGCAGTATTTT
CASSRKAGLLTDTQYF
>NA|TRBJ1-1|TRBD1|TRBV6-5
TGTGCCAGCAGCCGGGACAGGGGGAACACTGAAGCTTTCTTT
CASSRDRGNTEAFF